This T cell receptor (beta chain) was observed in a study of T cell clones after liver transplantation. Whole-study context: TCRbeta sequencing after a pre-transplant mixed lymphocyte reaction identified graft-donor-reactive clones, later tracked in post-transplant blood. Graft-donor-reactive sequences were compared with third-party-reactive TCRbeta sequences from pre-transplant mixed lymphocyte reactions.

Repertoires were generated with immunoSEQ multiplex PCR, while TCRdb's copy carries only in-frame clones and drops some. The sample includes roughly 6,500 clones, around 79% seen only once; the top ten take around 40%. Whole-study results and caveats: The donor-reactive repertoire was only partly measurable in two subjects, lacking donor cells.

Sorting of unstimulated PBMCs yielded separate CD3+CD4+ and CD3+CD8+ fractions. Worth noting for this clone: Its target is not known.

This specimen was CD8+ T cells from blood, taken 24 months after liver transplant. The receptor was isolated from a human patient who received a liver transplant. Some T cells may be provided by the graft donor.

CDR3 bases: TGTGCCAGCAGCTTAATCCAAGGACAGAGCACTGAAGCTTTCTTT. It codes for CASSLIQGQSTEAFF. This chain joins TRBV7-9 and TRBJ1-1; perhaps TRBD1 as D (6 bases). Looked up from germline, CDR1 is SEHNR and CDR2 is FQNEAQ (reference sequence). The CDR3 has 15 amino acids. The V end was cut by 2 bases, the J end by 4 bases, with 14 bases between.